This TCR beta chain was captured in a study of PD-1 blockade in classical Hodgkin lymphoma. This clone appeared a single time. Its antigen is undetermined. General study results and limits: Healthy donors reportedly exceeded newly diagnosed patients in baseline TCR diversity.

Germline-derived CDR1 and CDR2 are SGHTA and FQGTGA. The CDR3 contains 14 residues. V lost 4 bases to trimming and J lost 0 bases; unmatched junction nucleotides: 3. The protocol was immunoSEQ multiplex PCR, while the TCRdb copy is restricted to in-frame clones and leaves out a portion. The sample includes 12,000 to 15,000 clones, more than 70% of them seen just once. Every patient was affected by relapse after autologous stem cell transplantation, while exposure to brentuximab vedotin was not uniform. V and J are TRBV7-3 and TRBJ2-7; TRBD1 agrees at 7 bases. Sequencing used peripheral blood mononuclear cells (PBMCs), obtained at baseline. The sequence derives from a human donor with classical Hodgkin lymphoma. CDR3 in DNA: TGTGCCAGCAGCTCCTCAGGGGGCTCCTACGAGCAGTACTTC. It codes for CASSSSGGSYEQYF.